The clone carrying this T cell receptor (beta chain) was observed a few times. The data derive from a study of blood T cells in healthy people across ages. V shed 6 bases and J shed 2 bases, with 21 bases lying between them. This CDR3 has 16 amino acids. Looked up from germline, CDR1 is SQVTM and CDR2 is ANQGSEA. Combining a sample-barcoded 5' primer with a J-beta primer mix, a second PCR ran for roughly 7 to 12 cycles. MiXCR was run by TCRdb on the 5' RACE reads, yielding one entry per CDR3 protein. The repertoire includes about 1.8 million distinct CDR3 sequences, about 50% of them detected once, and around 2.1% sits in the top ten.

The chain joins TRBV29-1 to TRBJ2-3; D might be TRBD2 (6 bases). This receptor was obtained from a woman aged 40 to 50 in good health. Sequencing used blood. The CDR3 is CSVEGVLGDVTDTQYF. CDR3 DNA sequence: TGCAGCGTGGAGGGAGTGCTGGGGGACGTCACAGATACGCAGTATTTT.